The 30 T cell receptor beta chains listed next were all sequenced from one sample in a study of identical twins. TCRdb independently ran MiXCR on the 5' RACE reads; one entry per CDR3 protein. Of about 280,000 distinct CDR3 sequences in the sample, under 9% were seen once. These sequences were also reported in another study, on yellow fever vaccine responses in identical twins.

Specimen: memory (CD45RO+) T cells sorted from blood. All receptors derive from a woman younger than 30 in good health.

CDR3 DNA: TGTGCCAGCAGCACGGACAGGGGAACATTCAATGAGCAGTTCTTC. Protein: CASSTDRGTFNEQFF. The rearrangement joins TRBV7-3 to TRBJ2-1; 9 positions agree with TRBD1. CDR3 length equals 15 residues. Germline CDR1 and CDR2: SGHTA and FQGTGA. V lost 5 bases, J lost 6 bases, and 8 bases stayed unmatched. The full variable domain, rest sourced from reference TRBV7-3 and TRBJ2-1, is GAGVSQTPSNKVTEKGKYVELRCDPISGHTALYWYRQSLGQGPEFLIYFQGTGAADDSGLPNDRFFAVRPEGSVSTLKIQRTERGDSAVYLCASSTDRGTFNEQFFGPGTRLTVL.

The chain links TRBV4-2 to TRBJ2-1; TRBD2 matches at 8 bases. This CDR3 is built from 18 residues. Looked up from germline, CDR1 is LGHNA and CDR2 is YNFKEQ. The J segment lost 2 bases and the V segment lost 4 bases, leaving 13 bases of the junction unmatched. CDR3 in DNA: TGTGCCAGCAGCCCGAGTCCCGGGACTAGTGGGACCTACAATGAGCAGTTCTTC. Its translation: CASSPSPGTSGTYNEQFF.

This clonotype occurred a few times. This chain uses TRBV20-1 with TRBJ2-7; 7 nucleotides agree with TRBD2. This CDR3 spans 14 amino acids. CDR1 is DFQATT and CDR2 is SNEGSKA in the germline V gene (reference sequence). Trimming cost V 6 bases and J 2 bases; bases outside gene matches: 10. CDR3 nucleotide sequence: TGCAGTGCCGGGGGTGGGAGGGCCCCCTACGAGCAGTACTTC. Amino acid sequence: CSAGGGRAPYEQYF.

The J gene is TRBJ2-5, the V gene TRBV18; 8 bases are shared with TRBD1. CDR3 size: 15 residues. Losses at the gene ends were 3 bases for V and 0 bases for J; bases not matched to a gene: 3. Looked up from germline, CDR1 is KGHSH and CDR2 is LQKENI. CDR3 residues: CASSPGQGHQETQYF. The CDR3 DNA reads TGTGCCAGCTCACCTGGACAGGGACACCAAGAGACCCAGTACTTC.

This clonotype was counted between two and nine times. The CDR3 DNA follows: TGTGCCAGCAGCCCCCGGGACCGCCCCTACGAGCAGTACTTC. It yields the protein CASSPRDRPYEQYF. V gene TRBV9 combines with J gene TRBJ2-7; perhaps D is TRBD1 or TRBD2 (5 bases each). With 4 bases removed from V and 2 bases from J, the gap between germline ends came to 13 bases. This CDR3 has 14 amino acids. CDR1 and CDR2 from the germline V gene are SGDLS and YYNGEE.

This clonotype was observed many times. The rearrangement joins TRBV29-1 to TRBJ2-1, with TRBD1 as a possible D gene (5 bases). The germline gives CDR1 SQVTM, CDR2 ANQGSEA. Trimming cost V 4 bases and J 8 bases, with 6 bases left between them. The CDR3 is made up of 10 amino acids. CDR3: CSVGGYEQFF. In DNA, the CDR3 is TGCAGCGTTGGGGGCTATGAGCAGTTCTTC.

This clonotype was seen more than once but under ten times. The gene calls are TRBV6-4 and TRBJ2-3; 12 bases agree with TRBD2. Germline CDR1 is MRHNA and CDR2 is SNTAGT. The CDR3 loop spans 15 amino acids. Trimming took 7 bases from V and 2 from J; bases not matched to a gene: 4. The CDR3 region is CASKPSGGATDTQYF. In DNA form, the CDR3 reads TGTGCCAGCAAGCCTAGCGGGGGGGCCACAGATACGCAGTATTTT.

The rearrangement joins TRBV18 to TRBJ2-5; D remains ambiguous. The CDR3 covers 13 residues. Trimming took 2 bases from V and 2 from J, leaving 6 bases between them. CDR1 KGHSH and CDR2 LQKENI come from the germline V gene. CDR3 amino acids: CASSPRTQETQYF. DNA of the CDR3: TGTGCCAGCTCACCAAGGACGCAAGAGACCCAGTACTTC.

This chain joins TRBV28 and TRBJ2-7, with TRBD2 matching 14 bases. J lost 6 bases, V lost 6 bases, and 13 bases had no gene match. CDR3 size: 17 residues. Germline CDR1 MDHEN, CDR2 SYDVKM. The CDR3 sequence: CASRIGLGTSGSPEQYF. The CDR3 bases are TGTGCCAGCAGGATTGGACTGGGGACTAGCGGGAGTCCCGAGCAGTACTTC.

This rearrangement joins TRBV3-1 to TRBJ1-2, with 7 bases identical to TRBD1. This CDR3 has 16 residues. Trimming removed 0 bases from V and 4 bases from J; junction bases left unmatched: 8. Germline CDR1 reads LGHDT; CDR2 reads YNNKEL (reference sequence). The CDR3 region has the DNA TGTGCCAGCAGCCAAGAAAGGGGACAGTCTGGCTATGGCTACACCTTC. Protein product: CASSQERGQSGYGYTF.

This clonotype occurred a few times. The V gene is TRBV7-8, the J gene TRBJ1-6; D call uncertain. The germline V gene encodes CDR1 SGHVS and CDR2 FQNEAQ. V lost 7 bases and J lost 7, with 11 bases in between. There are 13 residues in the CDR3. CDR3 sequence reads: CASNSDPNSPLHF. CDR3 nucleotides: TGTGCCAGCAACAGCGACCCCAATTCACCCCTCCACTTT.

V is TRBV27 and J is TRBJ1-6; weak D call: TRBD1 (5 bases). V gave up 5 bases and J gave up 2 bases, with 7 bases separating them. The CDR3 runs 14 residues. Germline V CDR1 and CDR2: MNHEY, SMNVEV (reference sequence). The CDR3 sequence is CASSQGTYNSPLHF. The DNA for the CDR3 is TGTGCCAGCAGTCAGGGTACCTATAATTCACCCCTCCACTTT.

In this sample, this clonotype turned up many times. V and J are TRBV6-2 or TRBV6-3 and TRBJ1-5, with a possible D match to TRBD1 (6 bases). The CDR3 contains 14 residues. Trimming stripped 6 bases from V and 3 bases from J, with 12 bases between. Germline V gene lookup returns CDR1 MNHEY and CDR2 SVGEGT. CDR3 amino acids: CASSLGGINQPQHF. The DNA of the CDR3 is TGTGCCAGCAGCCTAGGGGGAATCAATCAGCCCCAGCATTTT.

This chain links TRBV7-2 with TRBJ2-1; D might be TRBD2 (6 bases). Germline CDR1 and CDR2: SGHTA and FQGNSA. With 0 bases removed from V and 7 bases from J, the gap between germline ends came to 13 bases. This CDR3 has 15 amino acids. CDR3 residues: CASSLAAASVNEQFF. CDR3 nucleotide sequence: TGTGCCAGCAGCTTAGCGGCCGCTAGCGTTAATGAGCAGTTCTTC.

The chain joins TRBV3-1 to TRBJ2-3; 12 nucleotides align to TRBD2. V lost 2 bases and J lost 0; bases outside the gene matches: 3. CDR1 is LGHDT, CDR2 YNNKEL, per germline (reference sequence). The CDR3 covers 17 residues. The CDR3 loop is CASSQLAGGASTDTQYF. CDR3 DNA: TGTGCCAGCAGCCAACTAGCGGGGGGGGCTAGCACAGATACGCAGTATTTT.

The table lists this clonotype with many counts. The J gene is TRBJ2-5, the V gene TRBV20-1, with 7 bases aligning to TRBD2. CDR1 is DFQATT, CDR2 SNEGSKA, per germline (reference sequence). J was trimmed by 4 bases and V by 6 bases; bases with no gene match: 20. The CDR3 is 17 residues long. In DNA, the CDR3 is TGCAGTGCCACACCTCGGTCGGGGGGAAGACTGGGAGAGACCCAGTACTTC. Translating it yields CSATPRSGGRLGETQYF.

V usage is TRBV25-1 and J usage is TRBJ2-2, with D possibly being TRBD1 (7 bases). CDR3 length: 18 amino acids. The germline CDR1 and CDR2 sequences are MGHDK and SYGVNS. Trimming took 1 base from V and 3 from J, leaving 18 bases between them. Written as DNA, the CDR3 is TGTGCCAGCAGTGAATTCCCGACAGGGAGGACGGACACCGGGGAGCTGTTTTTT. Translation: CASSEFPTGRTDTGELFF.

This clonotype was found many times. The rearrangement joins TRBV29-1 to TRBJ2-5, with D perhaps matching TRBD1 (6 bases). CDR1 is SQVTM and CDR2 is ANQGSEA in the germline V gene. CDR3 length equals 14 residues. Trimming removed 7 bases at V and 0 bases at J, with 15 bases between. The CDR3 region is CSAAAGVNQETQYF. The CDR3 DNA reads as TGCAGCGCCGCCGCAGGGGTTAACCAAGAGACCCAGTACTTC.

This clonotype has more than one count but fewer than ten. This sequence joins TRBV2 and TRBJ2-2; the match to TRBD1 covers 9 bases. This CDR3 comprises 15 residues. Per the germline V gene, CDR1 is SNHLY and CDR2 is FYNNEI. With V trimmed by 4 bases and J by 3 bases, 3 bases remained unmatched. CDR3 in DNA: TGTGCCAGCAGTGCGGACAGGGGCTACACCGGGGAGCTGTTTTTT. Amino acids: CASSADRGYTGELFF.

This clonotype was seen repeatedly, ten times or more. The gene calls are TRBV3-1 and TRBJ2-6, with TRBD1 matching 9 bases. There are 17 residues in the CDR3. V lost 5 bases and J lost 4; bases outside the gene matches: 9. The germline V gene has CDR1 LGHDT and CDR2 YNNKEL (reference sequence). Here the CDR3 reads CASSLGQGASGANVLTF. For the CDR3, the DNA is TGTGCCAGCAGCTTGGGACAGGGAGCTTCAGGGGCCAACGTCCTGACTTTC.

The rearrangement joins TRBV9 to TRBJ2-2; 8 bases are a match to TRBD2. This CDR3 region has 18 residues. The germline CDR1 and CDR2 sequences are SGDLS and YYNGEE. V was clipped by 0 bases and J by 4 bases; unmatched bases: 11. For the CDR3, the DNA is TGTGCCAGCAGCGTAGCCCTGGGCGGGGGGAGCGGCACCGGGGAGCTGTTTTTT. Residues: CASSVALGGGSGTGELFF.

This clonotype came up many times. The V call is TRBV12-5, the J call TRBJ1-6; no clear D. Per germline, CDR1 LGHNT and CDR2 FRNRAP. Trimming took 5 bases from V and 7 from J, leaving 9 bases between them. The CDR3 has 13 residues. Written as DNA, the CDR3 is TGTGCTAGTGGTACAGCTCTAAATTCACCCCTCCACTTT. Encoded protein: CASGTALNSPLHF. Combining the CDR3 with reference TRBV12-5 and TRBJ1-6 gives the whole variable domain DARVTQTPRHKVTEMGQEVTMRCQPILGHNTVFWYRQTMMQGLELLAYFRNRAPLDDSGMPKDRFSAEMPDATLATLKIQPSEPRDSAVYFCASGTALNSPLHFGNGTRLTVT.

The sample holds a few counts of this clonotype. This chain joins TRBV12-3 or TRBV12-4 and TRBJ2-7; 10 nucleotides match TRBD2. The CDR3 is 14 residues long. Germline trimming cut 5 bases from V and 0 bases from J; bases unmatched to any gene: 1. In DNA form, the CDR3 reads TGTGCCAGCAGTAGGACTAGCGGCTCCTACGAGCAGTACTTC. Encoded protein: CASSRTSGSYEQYF.

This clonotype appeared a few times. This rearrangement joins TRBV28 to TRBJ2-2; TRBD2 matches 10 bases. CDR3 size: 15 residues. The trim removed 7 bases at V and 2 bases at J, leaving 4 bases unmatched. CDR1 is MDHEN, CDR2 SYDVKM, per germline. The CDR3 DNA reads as TGTGCCAGCAAAAGGACTAGCGGAAACACCGGGGAGCTGTTTTTT. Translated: CASKRTSGNTGELFF.

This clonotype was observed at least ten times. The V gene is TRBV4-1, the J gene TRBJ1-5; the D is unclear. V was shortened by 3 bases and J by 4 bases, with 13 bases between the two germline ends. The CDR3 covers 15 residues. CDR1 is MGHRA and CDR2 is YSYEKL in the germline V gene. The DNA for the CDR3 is TGCGCCAGCAGCCACGAGAGACACTTAAATCAGCCCCAGCATTTT. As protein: CASSHERHLNQPQHF.

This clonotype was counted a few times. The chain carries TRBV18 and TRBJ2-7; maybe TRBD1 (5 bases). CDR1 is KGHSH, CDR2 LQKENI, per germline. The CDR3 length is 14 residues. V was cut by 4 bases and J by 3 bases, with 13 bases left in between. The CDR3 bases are TGTGCCAGCTCACTCCAACCCGACAGCTACGAGCAGTACGTC. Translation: CASSLQPDSYEQYV.

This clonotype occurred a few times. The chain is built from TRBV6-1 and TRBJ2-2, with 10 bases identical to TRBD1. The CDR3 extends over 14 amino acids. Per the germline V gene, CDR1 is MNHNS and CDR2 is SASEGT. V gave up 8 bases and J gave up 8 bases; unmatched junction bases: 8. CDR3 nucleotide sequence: TGTGCCAGCTTCCAGGGACAGGGGACGGGGGAGCTGTTTTTT. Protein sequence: CASFQGQGTGELFF.

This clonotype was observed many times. Here the CDR3 reads CSVGRGTATSNQPQHF. CDR3 nucleotide sequence: TGCAGTGTGGGGCGGGGGACAGCCACTTCCAATCAGCCCCAGCATTTT. The J gene is TRBJ1-5, the V gene TRBV20-1; 7 positions match TRBD1. With V trimmed by 7 bases and J by 3 bases, 15 bases remained unmatched. Looked up from germline, CDR1 is DFQATT and CDR2 is SNEGSKA (reference sequence). CDR3 size: 16 residues.

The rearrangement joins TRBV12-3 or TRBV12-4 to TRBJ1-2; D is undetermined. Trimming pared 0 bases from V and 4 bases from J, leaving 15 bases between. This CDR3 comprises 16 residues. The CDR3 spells CASSLAERGGPYGYTF. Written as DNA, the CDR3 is TGTGCCAGCAGTTTAGCGGAGCGGGGAGGGCCCTATGGCTACACCTTC.

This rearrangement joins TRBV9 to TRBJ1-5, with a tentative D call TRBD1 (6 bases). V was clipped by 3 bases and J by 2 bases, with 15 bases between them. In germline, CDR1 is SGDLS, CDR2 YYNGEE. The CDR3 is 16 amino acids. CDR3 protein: CASSATSGDGNQPQHF. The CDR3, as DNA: TGTGCCAGCAGCGCAACTTCAGGGGACGGCAATCAGCCCCAGCATTTT.